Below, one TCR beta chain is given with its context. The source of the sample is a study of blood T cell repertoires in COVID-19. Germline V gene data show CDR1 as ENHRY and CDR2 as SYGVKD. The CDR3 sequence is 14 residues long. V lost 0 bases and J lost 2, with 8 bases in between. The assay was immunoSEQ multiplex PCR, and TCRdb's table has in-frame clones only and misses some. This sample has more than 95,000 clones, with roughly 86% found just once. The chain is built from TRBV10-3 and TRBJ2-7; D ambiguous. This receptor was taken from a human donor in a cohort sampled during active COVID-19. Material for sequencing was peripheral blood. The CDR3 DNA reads TGTGCCATCAGTGAGTCTAGTCGGGCCTACGAGCAGTACTTC. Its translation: CAISESSRAYEQYF.